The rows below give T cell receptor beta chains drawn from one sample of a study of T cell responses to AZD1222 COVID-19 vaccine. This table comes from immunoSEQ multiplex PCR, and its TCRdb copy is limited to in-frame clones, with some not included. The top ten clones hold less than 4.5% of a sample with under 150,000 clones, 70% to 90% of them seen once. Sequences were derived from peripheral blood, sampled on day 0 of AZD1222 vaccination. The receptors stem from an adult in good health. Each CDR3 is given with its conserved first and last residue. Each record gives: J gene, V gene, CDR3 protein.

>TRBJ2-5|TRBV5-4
CASKRSGGVTQETQYF
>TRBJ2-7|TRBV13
CASSSDSAYEQYF
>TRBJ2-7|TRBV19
CASRSGLAGGLSRQYF
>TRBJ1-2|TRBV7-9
CASSRDRAYGYTF
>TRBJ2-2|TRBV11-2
CASRPVGSVNGELFF
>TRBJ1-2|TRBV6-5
CASSRGGGGFYGYTF
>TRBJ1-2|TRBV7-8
CASSSDRGYTF
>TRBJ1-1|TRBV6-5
CASRNSLNTEAFF
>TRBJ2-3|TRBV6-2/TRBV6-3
CASSYSTSGGSSDTQYF
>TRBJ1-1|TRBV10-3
CAISGQTEEAFF
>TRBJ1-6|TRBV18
CASSPRVGTVSPLHF
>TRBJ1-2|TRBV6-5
CASRSGQNNGYTF